Here is one TCR beta chain with its context. This specimen comes from a study of graft-versus-host responses after intestinal transplantation. Study overall: Recipients received multivisceral, liver-intestinal, or isolated intestinal transplants. Anti-thymocyte globulin induction was given to all recipients, followed by tacrolimus and steroids for around three years.

V shed 4 bases, J shed 7 bases, and the junction held 14 bases outside the gene matches. This CDR3 comprises 17 residues. Germline CDR1 is MDHEN and CDR2 is SYDVKM. Using immunoSEQ multiplex PCR, the repertoire was profiled, and TCRdb retains in-frame clones only, with some absent. The sample lists under 30,000 clones; around 85% were seen once. The material was PBMCs, obtained around 460 days after intestinal transplant. This clonotype was sampled from a human patient who received an intestinal transplant, so some T cells may come from the graft donor. This chain joins TRBV28 and TRBJ2-1; 9 nucleotides line up with TRBD1. For the CDR3, the DNA is TGTGCCAGCAGTTCCCCGGGACAGGGTAATTTGGGGAATGAGCAGTTCTTC. Translation: CASSSPGQGNLGNEQFF.